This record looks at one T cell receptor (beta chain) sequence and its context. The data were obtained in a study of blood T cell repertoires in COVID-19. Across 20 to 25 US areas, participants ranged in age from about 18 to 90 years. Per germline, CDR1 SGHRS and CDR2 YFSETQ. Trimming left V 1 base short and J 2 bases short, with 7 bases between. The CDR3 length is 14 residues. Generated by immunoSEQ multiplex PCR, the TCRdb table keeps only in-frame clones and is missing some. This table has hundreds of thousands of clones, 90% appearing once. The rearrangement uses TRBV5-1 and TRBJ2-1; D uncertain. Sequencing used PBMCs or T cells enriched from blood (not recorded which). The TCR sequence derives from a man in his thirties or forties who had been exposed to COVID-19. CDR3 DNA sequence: TGCGCCAGCAGCTTGCCAGAGGCCTACAATGAGCAGTTCTTC. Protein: CASSLPEAYNEQFF.